This T cell receptor beta chain was identified in a study of technical replicates of blood from a few donors. The data were produced by immunoSEQ multiplex PCR, yet TCRdb's version contains in-frame clones alone and is incomplete. This table has tens of thousands of clones, 95% to 98% appearing once. J lost 10 bases, V lost 5 bases, and 9 bases had no gene match. This CDR3 has 15 residues. Germline V gives CDR1 LNHDA, CDR2 SQIVND (reference sequence). This clonotype originated in a human donor in good health. What was sequenced was T cells isolated from PBMCs. The chain employs TRBV19 and TRBJ2-1, with 12 bases lining up with TRBD1. CDR3 sequence (DNA): TGTGCCAGTAGTCTCCCCGGGACAGGGGGCGAGGAGCAGTTCTTC. Translating gives CASSLPGTGGEEQFF.